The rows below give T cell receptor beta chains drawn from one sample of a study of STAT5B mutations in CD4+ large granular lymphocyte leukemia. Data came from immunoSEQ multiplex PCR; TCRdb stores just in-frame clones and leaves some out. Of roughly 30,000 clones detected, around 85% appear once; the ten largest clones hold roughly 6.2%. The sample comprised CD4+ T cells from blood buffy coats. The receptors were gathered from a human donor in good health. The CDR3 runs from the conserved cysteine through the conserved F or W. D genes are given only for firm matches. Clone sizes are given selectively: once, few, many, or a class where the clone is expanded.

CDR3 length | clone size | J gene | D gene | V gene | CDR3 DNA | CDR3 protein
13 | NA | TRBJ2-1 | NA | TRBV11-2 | TGTGCCAGCTCCTTAAGGGGGGTTGGTGAGCAGTTCTTC | CASSLRGVGEQFF
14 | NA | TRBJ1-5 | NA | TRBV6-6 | TGTGCCAGCAAGTGGGGGGGTAATGGTCGGCCCCAGCATTTT | CASKWGGNGRPQHF
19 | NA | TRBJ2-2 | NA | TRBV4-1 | TGCGCCAGCAGCCAAGATCGGGTTAGGGGTTTTAGTGGAACCGGGGAGCTGTTTTTT | CASSQDRVRGFSGTGELFF
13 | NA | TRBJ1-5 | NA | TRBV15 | TGTGCCACGTCGAACAGCCCCAATCAGCCCCAGCATTTT | CATSNSPNQPQHF
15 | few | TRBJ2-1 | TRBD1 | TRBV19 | TGTGCCAGTAGTTCCCGGGACAGGGGATACAATGAGCAGTTCTTC | CASSSRDRGYNEQFF
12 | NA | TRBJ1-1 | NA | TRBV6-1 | TGTGCCAGCAGTACGCCGAACACTGAAGCTTTCTTT | CASSTPNTEAFF
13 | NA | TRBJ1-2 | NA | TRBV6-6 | TGTGCCAGCGGGACAACCACTAACTATGGCTACACCTTC | CASGTTTNYGYTF
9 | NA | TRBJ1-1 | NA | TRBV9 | TGTGCCAGCAGCGGAGAAGCTTTCTTT | CASSGEAFF
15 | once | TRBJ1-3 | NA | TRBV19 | TGTGCCAGTAGTAGGACCGGAGAATCTGGAAACACCATATATTTT | CASSRTGESGNTIYF
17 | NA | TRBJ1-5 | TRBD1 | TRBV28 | TGTGCCAGCAGTTACCGGGACAGGGGGGAGTGGGGTCAGCCCCAGCATTTT | CASSYRDRGEWGQPQHF
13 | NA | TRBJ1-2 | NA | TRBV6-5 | TGTGCCAGCAGTGAATCGGCGGGTTATGGCTACACCTTC | CASSESAGYGYTF
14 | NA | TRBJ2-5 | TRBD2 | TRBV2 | TGTGCCAGCAGGTGGGGGGGTATGGGAGAGACCCAGTACTTC | CASRWGGMGETQYF
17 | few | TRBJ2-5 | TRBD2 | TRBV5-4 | TGTGCCAGCAGTAGAGGCGGACTAGCGGGGGGGTATGAGACCCAGTACTTC | CASSRGGLAGGYETQYF
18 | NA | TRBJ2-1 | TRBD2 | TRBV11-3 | TGTGCCAGCAGCTTAGGGGGGGGACTAGCGGACCTTTACAATGAGCAGTTCTTC | CASSLGGGLADLYNEQFF
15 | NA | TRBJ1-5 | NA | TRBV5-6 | TGTGCCAGCAGCTCACAGATTTATAGCAATCAGCCCCAGCATTTT | CASSSQIYSNQPQHF
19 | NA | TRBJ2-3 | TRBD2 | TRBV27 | TGTGCCAGCAGTTTCCTGGGACTAGCGGGGGGGCCCGACACAGATACGCAGTATTTT | CASSFLGLAGGPDTDTQYF
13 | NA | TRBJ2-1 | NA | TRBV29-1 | TGCAGCGTTGCCCCCGCCTCCTACAATGAGCAGTTCTTC | CSVAPASYNEQFF
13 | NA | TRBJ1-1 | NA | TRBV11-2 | TGTGCCAGCAGCAACCGGGCGGGGGCTGAAGCTTTCTTT | CASSNRAGAEAFF
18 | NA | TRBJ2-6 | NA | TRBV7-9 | TGTGCCAGCAGCTCGTATCGCCCTTTAGGGACTGGGGCCAACGTCCTGACTTTC | CASSSYRPLGTGANVLTF
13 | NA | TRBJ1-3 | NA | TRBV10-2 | TGCGCCAGCGGCGGTGGTTCTGGAAACACCATATATTTT | CASGGGSGNTIYF
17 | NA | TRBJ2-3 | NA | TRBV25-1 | TGTGCCAGCAGTGGACCCCCCGGGTGGGGGAACACAGATACGCAGTATTTT | CASSGPPGWGNTDTQYF
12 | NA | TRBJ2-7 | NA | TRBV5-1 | TGCGCCAGCAGCTTCGACAGCTACGAGCAGTACTTC | CASSFDSYEQYF
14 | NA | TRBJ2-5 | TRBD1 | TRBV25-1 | TGTGCCAGCAGTGAATGGACAGGGGAAGAGACCCAGTACTTC | CASSEWTGEETQYF
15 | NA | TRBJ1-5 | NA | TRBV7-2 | TGTGCCAGCAGCTTAGGGCGGAATAGCAATCAGCCCCAGCATTTT | CASSLGRNSNQPQHF
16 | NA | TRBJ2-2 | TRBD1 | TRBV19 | TGTGCCAGTAGTTTTCCAGGACAGGCTTTTGGCGGGGAGCTGTTTTTT | CASSFPGQAFGGELFF
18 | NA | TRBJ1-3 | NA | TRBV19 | TGTGCCAGTAGTATACGGGCGGGCAGCGCATCCCGCGGAAACACCATATATTTT | CASSIRAGSASRGNTIYF
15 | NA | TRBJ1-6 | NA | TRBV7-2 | TGTGCCAGCGGCGCACAAGCGGCTTCAAATTCACCCCTCCACTTT | CASGAQAASNSPLHF
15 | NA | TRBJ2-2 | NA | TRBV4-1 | TGCGCCAGCAGCCGAAATCCCGGGGACACCGGGGAGCTGTTTTTT | CASSRNPGDTGELFF
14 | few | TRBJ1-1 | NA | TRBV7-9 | TGTGCCAGCAGCTTAGCACAGGTTAACACTGAAGCTTTCTTT | CASSLAQVNTEAFF
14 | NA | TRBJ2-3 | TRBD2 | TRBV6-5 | TGTGCCAGCAGCTGGACTAGCGGGGGAGATACGCAGTATTTT | CASSWTSGGDTQYF
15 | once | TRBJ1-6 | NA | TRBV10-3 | TGTGCCATCACGCGGGGGCCCCCTTATAATTCACCCCTCCACTTT | CAITRGPPYNSPLHF
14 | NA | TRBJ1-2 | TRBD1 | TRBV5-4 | TGTGCCAGCAGCTCGGGGACAGGGAACTATGGCTACACCTTC | CASSSGTGNYGYTF
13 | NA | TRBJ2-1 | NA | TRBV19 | TGTGCCAGTAGTTTAGGATTCTACAATGAGCAGTTCTTC | CASSLGFYNEQFF
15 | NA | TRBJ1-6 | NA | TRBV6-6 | TGTGCCAGCAGTTACCTGGCGGGTGGGAATTCACCCCTCCACTTT | CASSYLAGGNSPLHF
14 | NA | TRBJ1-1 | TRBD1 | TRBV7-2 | TGTGCCAGCAGCTTAGGGGGACAGACCCGTGAAGCTTTCTTT | CASSLGGQTREAFF
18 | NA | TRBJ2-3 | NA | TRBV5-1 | TGCGCCAGCAGCTTGAATCAGATAGCGGCCGCTAGCACAGATACGCAGTATTTT | CASSLNQIAAASTDTQYF
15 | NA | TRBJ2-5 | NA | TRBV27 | TGTGCCAGCAGTTCGAATGGGGGCCGGCAAGAGACCCAGTACTTC | CASSSNGGRQETQYF
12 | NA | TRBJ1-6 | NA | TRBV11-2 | TGTGCCAGCAGCTTAGGACAGGCACCCCTCCACTTT | CASSLGQAPLHF
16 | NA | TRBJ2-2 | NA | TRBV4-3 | TGCGCCAGCAGCCAAGAGTACGGGACCAACACCGGGGAGCTGTTTTTT | CASSQEYGTNTGELFF
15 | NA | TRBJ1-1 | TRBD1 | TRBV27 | TGTGCCAGCAGTTTCCCCCCGCCGGGACAGGGTAAAGCTTTCTTT | CASSFPPPGQGKAFF
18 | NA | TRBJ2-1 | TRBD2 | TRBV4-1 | TGCGCCAGCAGCCAAGAGGGACTAGCGGCCCACTCCTACAATGAGCAGTTCTTC | CASSQEGLAAHSYNEQFF